One sample yielded the 32 T cell receptor beta chains listed below, sequenced in a study of human T cells and chemical hapten exposure. One entry per CDR3 protein, called by TCRdb with MiXCR from the RACE reads. Among 360,000 or so distinct CDR3 sequences listed, roughly 6% were seen once. Stated time point: patch test 2, 6 weeks after DPC sensitization. Indicated treatment: therapeutic diphenylcyclopropenone sensitization with weekly scalp DPC. The sample was whole blood, taken in connection with sensitization to the hapten diphenylcyclopropenone (DPC). These TCRs come from a young woman with alopecia areata. Some clones in this sample may be carry-over from other donors' samples.

This clonotype was found many times. This sequence joins TRBV7-3 and TRBJ1-1, with TRBD1 identical over 7 bases. Per germline, CDR1 SGHTA and CDR2 FQGTGA. The trim removed 5 bases at V and 8 bases at J, leaving 5 bases unmatched. The CDR3 length is 12 residues. This CDR3 reads CASSAQGTEAFF. CDR3 nucleotide sequence: TGTGCCAGCAGCGCACAGGGGACGGAAGCTTTCTTT. The full variable domain, its missing parts supplied by reference TRBV7-3 and TRBJ1-1, is GAGVSQTPSNKVTEKGKYVELRCDPISGHTALYWYRQSLGQGPEFLIYFQGTGAADDSGLPNDRFFAVRPEGSVSTLKIQRTERGDSAVYLCASSAQGTEAFFGQGTRLTVV.

This clonotype was seen many times. The chain is built from TRBV5-5 and TRBJ2-2, with D uncertain. Trimming cost V 0 bases and J 2 bases, with 17 bases left between them. This CDR3 spans 18 amino acids. Germline CDR1 SGHKS, CDR2 YYEKEE (reference sequence). CDR3 sequence (DNA): TGTGCCAGCAGCTTGGCCGGGTTAAAACTATACAACACCGGGGAGCTGTTTTTT. This encodes CASSLAGLKLYNTGELFF.

This clonotype was seen at least ten times. This chain connects TRBV6-1 to TRBJ2-1, with D unclear. V was cut by 6 bases and J by 5 bases, with 8 bases left in between. This CDR3 contains 12 residues. The V gene's germline CDR1 is MNHNS and CDR2 SASEGT. In DNA, the CDR3 is TGTGCCAGCAGCCAAAGGAACAATGAGCAGTTCTTC. Translating it yields CASSQRNNEQFF.

This clonotype was seen a handful of times. V and J are TRBV20-1 and TRBJ1-3; D not certain. This CDR3 comprises 16 residues. Germline V gives CDR1 DFQATT, CDR2 SNEGSKA (reference sequence). The V end was cut by 0 bases, the J end by 3 bases, with 15 bases between. The CDR3 bases are TGCAGTGCTAGAGATCCGGGATCAGTTAGTGGAAACACCATATATTTT. It encodes CSARDPGSVSGNTIYF.

The J gene is TRBJ1-2, the V gene TRBV14; D uncertain. The germline gives CDR1 SGHDN, CDR2 FVKESK. V dropped 1 base and J dropped 0 bases, with 9 bases sitting between them. There are 15 residues in the CDR3. The CDR3 spells CASSQGLLTNYGYTF. CDR3 bases: TGTGCCAGCAGCCAAGGATTGCTAACTAACTATGGCTACACCTTC.

This chain joins TRBV24-1 and TRBJ2-1; D uncertain. From germline, CDR1 is KGHDR and CDR2 SFDVKD. With 5 bases removed from V and 1 base from J, the gap between germline ends came to 17 bases. The CDR3 covers 17 residues. CDR3 nucleotide sequence: TGTGCCACCAGTGTCCCAAAACCGCCCCATTCCTACAATGAGCAGTTCTTC. It codes for CATSVPKPPHSYNEQFF.

In its sample, this clonotype was seen many times. The CDR3 loop reads CASSPTNSIGTEAFF. The CDR3 DNA sequence: TGCGCCAGCAGCCCCACCAATTCCATTGGGACTGAAGCTTTCTTT. The chain links TRBV4-3 to TRBJ1-1; D is unclear. Looked up from germline, CDR1 is LGHNA and CDR2 is YSLEER. The V end lost 4 bases, the J end lost 5 bases, and 17 bases lay between the germline ends. The CDR3 has 15 amino acids.

This clonotype was seen only a few times. The chain couples TRBV6-2 or TRBV6-3 to TRBJ2-1; D tentatively fits TRBD1 or TRBD2 (5 bases each). The CDR3 extends over 11 amino acids. V shed 3 bases and J shed 9 bases, with 6 bases lying between them. Per germline, CDR1 MNHEY and CDR2 SVGEGT. CDR3 in amino acids: CASSYGGEQFF. CDR3 in DNA: TGTGCCAGCAGTTATGGGGGTGAGCAGTTCTTC.

This clonotype was observed a few times. The V and J genes are TRBV6-5 and TRBJ2-6; TRBD1 is a possible D gene (5 bases). V lost 3 bases and J 6 bases, leaving 12 bases between the germline ends. Per germline, CDR1 MNHEY and CDR2 SVGAGI. The CDR3 is made up of 15 amino acids. The CDR3 nucleotides are TGTGCCAGCAGTTATGGCAGGGATAAGGCCAACGTCCTGACTTTC. Residues: CASSYGRDKANVLTF.

This clonotype was detected ten times or more. The V and J genes are TRBV6-5 and TRBJ1-3; D is perhaps TRBD1 (5 bases). This CDR3 has 15 amino acids. The germline gives CDR1 MNHEY, CDR2 SVGAGI. V was shortened by 2 bases and J by 0 bases, with 8 bases between the two germline ends. The CDR3 DNA reads as TGTGCCAGCAGTTACAAGGGGATCTCTGGAAACACCATATATTTT. Translating it yields CASSYKGISGNTIYF.

This clonotype was observed a handful of times. The genes are TRBV6-6 and TRBJ1-1; weak D call: TRBD1 (6 bases). Trimming took 7 bases from V and 1 from J, leaving 16 bases between them. Germline V gene sequence: CDR1 MNHNY, CDR2 SVGAGI (reference sequence). The CDR3 has 15 amino acids. CDR3 protein: CASKGGGGPNTEAFF. As DNA, the CDR3 is TGTGCCAGCAAGGGTGGAGGGGGGCCGAACACTGAAGCTTTCTTT.

Many counts were recorded for this clonotype. The chain carries TRBV4-3 and TRBJ1-1; D may be TRBD1 (5 bases). This CDR3 is built from 16 residues. V lost 0 bases to trimming and J lost 7 bases, with 18 bases between them. Looked up from germline, CDR1 is LGHNA and CDR2 is YSLEER. CDR3 sequence reads: CASSQDITVTGLEAFF. In DNA, the CDR3 is TGCGCCAGCAGCCAAGATATCACCGTCACGGGACTTGAAGCTTTCTTT.

This clonotype was counted between two and nine times. V gene TRBV20-1 combines with J gene TRBJ2-2; D may be TRBD1 (6 bases). Between the trimmed V and J ends, which lost 3 bases and 6 bases, there was a span of 14 bases. The germline gives CDR1 DFQATT, CDR2 SNEGSKA (reference sequence). The CDR3 spans 14 residues. Written as DNA, the CDR3 is TGCAGTGCTAGTACTACAGGGACCCCCGGGGAGCTGTTTTTT. Its translation: CSASTTGTPGELFF.

This clonotype was seen only a few times. The chain employs TRBV12-3 or TRBV12-4 and TRBJ2-1; 7 nucleotides align to TRBD2. The V and J ends lost 5 bases and 0 bases, in that order; junction bases with no gene match: 7. The CDR3 has 16 amino acids. The CDR3 spells CASSPGTNPSYNEQFF. The CDR3, as DNA: TGTGCCAGCAGTCCCGGGACTAACCCCTCCTACAATGAGCAGTTCTTC.

The rearrangement uses TRBV20-1 and TRBJ1-2; 8 nucleotides align to TRBD1. Germline assignment: CDR1 DFQATT and CDR2 SNEGSKA (reference sequence). This CDR3 contains 13 residues. J gave up 1 base and V 5 bases, and 3 bases lay outside the gene matches. CDR3 in DNA: TGCAGTGCTCACGACAGGGGTAACTATGGCTACACCTTC. This translates into CSAHDRGNYGYTF.

There are a few counts of this clonotype. The chain uses TRBV4-1 and TRBJ2-5; 10 bases align to TRBD1. CDR3 length: 16 amino acids. Per germline, CDR1 MGHRA and CDR2 YSYEKL. V dropped 1 base and J dropped 3; count of bases not matched to a gene: 5. DNA for the CDR3: TGCGCCAGCAGCCAAGGCTCCGGGACAGGGGAAGAGACCCAGTACTTC. This codes for CASSQGSGTGEETQYF.

This clonotype was counted ten times or more. The CDR3 nucleotides read TGTGCCATCAGTGAGCAGAGTTTGCGCTACACCTTC. This translates into CAISEQSLRYTF. This rearrangement joins TRBV10-3 to TRBJ1-2, with D unresolved. V lost 2 bases, J lost 9 bases, and 10 bases lay in between. The CDR3 loop spans 12 amino acids. Germline-derived CDR1 and CDR2 are ENHRY and SYGVKD.

This clonotype was counted many times. The rearrangement uses TRBV6-2 or TRBV6-3 and TRBJ2-1; no definite D call. This CDR3 has 13 residues. Germline-derived CDR1 and CDR2 are MNHEY and SVGEGT. V lost 2 bases, J lost 4 bases, and 6 bases lay in between. The CDR3 nucleotides are TGTGCCAGCAGTTACGATTTGTACAATGAGCAGTTCTTC. Translated: CASSYDLYNEQFF.

This clonotype appeared once. The chain carries TRBV7-9 and TRBJ1-1, with D possibly TRBD1 on 5 matching bases. V lost 5 bases and J 11 bases, leaving 15 bases between the germline ends. From germline, CDR1 is SEHNR and CDR2 FQNEAQ (reference sequence). This CDR3 comprises 12 residues. The CDR3 coding sequence is TGTGCCAGCAGCCCCGGGACCCGATACGCTTTCTTT. It yields the protein CASSPGTRYAFF.

At least ten counts were recorded for this clonotype. This chain links TRBV20-1 with TRBJ2-3, with 8 bases matching TRBD2. V gave up 8 bases and J gave up 0 bases; unmatched junction bases: 4. Germline V gene data show CDR1 as DFQATT and CDR2 as SNEGSKA (reference sequence). This CDR3 comprises 13 residues. CDR3 nucleotide sequence: TGCAGTCTGGAGCGGGGGAGCACAGATACGCAGTATTTT. Translated, it gives CSLERGSTDTQYF.

This clonotype was seen at least ten times. V is TRBV20-1 and J is TRBJ2-1; no clear D. V shed 0 bases and J shed 3 bases, with 9 bases lying between them. CDR3 length equals 14 residues. Germline CDR1 and CDR2: DFQATT and SNEGSKA (reference sequence). Written as DNA, the CDR3 is TGCAGTGCTAGAGAAAGCCACCACTACAATGAGCAGTTCTTC. As protein: CSARESHHYNEQFF.

The V call is TRBV27, the J call TRBJ1-6; no clear D gene. The CDR3 is 12 residues long. The V gene's germline CDR1 is MNHEY and CDR2 SMNVEV (reference sequence). The V end lost 3 bases, the J end lost 7 bases, and 4 bases lay between the germline ends. In DNA form, the CDR3 reads TGTGCCAGCAGTTTTGTGAATTCACCCCTCCACTTT. It yields the protein CASSFVNSPLHF.

The rearrangement uses TRBV7-6 and TRBJ2-7, with D unclear. The germline V gene has CDR1 SGHVS and CDR2 FNYEAQ. Between the trimmed V and J ends, which lost 0 bases and 9 bases, there was a span of 12 bases. The CDR3 has 13 residues. The CDR3 bases are TGTGCCAGCAGCTTAGCTGAAGGAGAACGGCAGTACTTC. Its protein product is CASSLAEGERQYF.

This clonotype was counted at least ten times. CDR3 sequence: CASSSSQYSVHQPQHF. For the CDR3, the DNA is TGTGCCAGCAGCTCCAGTCAGTATTCAGTCCATCAGCCCCAGCATTTT. The rearrangement links TRBV7-9 to TRBJ1-5; D gene uncertain. V lost 4 bases and J lost 5, with 18 bases in between. The CDR3 sequence is 16 residues long. The germline gives CDR1 SEHNR, CDR2 FQNEAQ (reference sequence).

This clonotype appeared many times. The V and J genes are TRBV4-1 and TRBJ1-1; 8 bases agree with TRBD1. Trimming took 3 bases from V and 6 from J; bases not matched to a gene: 6. The CDR3 is made up of 14 amino acids. CDR1 and CDR2 (germline): MGHRA, YSYEKL. CDR3 sequence (DNA): TGCGCCAGCAGCCACTTCGACAGGGGCTCTGAAGCTTTCTTT. It yields the protein CASSHFDRGSEAFF.

In its sample, this clonotype was seen a few times. The gene calls are TRBV6-5 and TRBJ2-4; 7 nucleotides agree with TRBD1. V dropped 3 bases and J dropped 8; count of bases not matched to a gene: 7. This CDR3 comprises 14 residues. In germline, CDR1 is MNHEY, CDR2 SVGAGI. Here the CDR3 DNA reads TGTGCCAGCAGTTATGCAGCAGGGGGAGACATTCAGTACTTC. The encoded protein is CASSYAAGGDIQYF.

This rearrangement joins TRBV4-3 to TRBJ2-6; D is unclear. This CDR3 contains 16 residues. Trimming cost V 0 bases and J 1 base, with 7 bases left between them. Germline V gene sequence: CDR1 LGHNA, CDR2 YSLEER. The CDR3 nucleotides read TGCGCCAGCAGCCAAGACGGCCCTTCTGGGGCCAACGTCCTGACTTTC. Translated, it gives CASSQDGPSGANVLTF.

This clonotype was detected a few times. The genes are TRBV5-5 and TRBJ2-5; D gene ambiguous. The CDR3 contains 13 residues. The V end was cut by 1 base, the J end by 1 base, with 5 bases between. Germline CDR1 is SGHKS and CDR2 is YYEKEE (reference sequence). Here the CDR3 reads CASSLMAQETQYF. The CDR3 DNA is TGTGCCAGCAGCTTGATGGCCCAAGAGACCCAGTACTTC.

Note on this clonotype: This may be a read error, as it is one base from a much larger clone. This sequence joins TRBV7-2 and TRBJ1-1; possibly TRBD1 for D (6 bases). This CDR3 is built from 14 residues. Germline V lookup: CDR1 SGHTA, CDR2 FQGNSA. CDR3 coding DNA: TGTGCCAACAGCTTGACAGGACAGAACACTGAAGCTTTCTTT. It specifies CANSLTGQNTEAFF. Filled out from reference TRBV7-2 and TRBJ1-1, the complete variable domain reads GAGVSQSPSNKVTEKGKDVELRCDPISGHTALYWYRQSLGQGLEFLIYFQGNSAPDKSGLPSDRFSAERTGGSVSTLTIQRTQQEDSAVYLCANSLTGQNTEAFFGQGTRLTVV.

This clonotype was seen repeatedly, ten times or more. The V and J genes are TRBV24-1 and TRBJ1-5, with D unclear. Germline values: CDR1 KGHDR, CDR2 SFDVKD. Deletions cut 5 bases from V and 4 bases from J, with 11 bases between. The CDR3 is 14 residues long. The CDR3 loop is CATSGEDANQPQHF. CDR3 in DNA: TGTGCCACCAGTGGAGAGGACGCAAATCAGCCCCAGCATTTT.

This clonotype was recorded many times. V is TRBV20-1 and J is TRBJ2-6, with a tentative D call TRBD1 (6 bases). Germline loops: CDR1 DFQATT, CDR2 SNEGSKA (reference sequence). V was clipped by 5 bases and J by 0 bases, with 14 bases between them. The CDR3 extends over 16 amino acids. The CDR3 DNA reads as TGCAGTGCTTTGGGGGCAGTAGACTCTGGGGCCAACGTCCTGACTTTC. Translated, it gives CSALGAVDSGANVLTF.

This clonotype has more than one count but fewer than ten. The chain carries TRBV29-1 and TRBJ2-1; 10 bases are a match to TRBD1. Trimming cost V 8 bases and J 4 bases; bases outside gene matches: 5. The CDR3 runs to 13 residues. Germline V CDR1 and CDR2: SQVTM, ANQGSEA. The CDR3 DNA sequence: TGCAGCACGGGACAGGGGCCTTACAATGAGCAGTTCTTC. It yields the protein CSTGQGPYNEQFF.